The 3 T cell receptor beta chains reported below all come from one sample, sequenced in a study of neurological immune-mediated disorders. One entry per CDR3 protein, called by TCRdb with MiXCR from the 5' RACE reads. The sample contains tens of thousands of distinct CDR3 sequences, about 5.8% of which appear only once. Sequenced: CD4+ T cells from blood. The source of these receptors is a woman between 18 and 30 years old with multiple sclerosis.

At least ten counts were recorded for this clonotype. This chain joins TRBV20-1 and TRBJ2-5; TRBD1 might be the D (6 bases). This CDR3 is built from 15 residues. V was cut by 7 bases and J by 5 bases, with 23 bases left in between. Germline assignment: CDR1 DFQATT and CDR2 SNEGSKA (reference sequence). As DNA, the CDR3 is TGCAGTGTGTCGCACAGGGTAAAATTCGGCGAGACCCAGTACTTC. Translating it yields CSVSHRVKFGETQYF.

This clonotype was recorded at least ten times. The chain combines TRBV6-2 or TRBV6-3 with TRBJ1-1; TRBD1 matches at 7 bases. With V trimmed by 4 bases and J by 1 base, 3 bases remained unmatched. This CDR3 contains 14 residues. Germline V gene sequence: CDR1 MNHEY, CDR2 SVGEGT. The CDR3 DNA follows: TGTGCCAGCAGTTTCCACAGGGGGAACACTGAAGCTTTCTTT. It specifies CASSFHRGNTEAFF.

The sample holds many counts of this clonotype. The gene calls are TRBV6-5 and TRBJ1-3; 10 positions match TRBD1. After removal of 6 bases from V and 11 bases from J, the junction contained 4 bases not matched to a gene. The CDR3 extends over 12 amino acids. Germline-derived CDR1 and CDR2 are MNHEY and SVGAGI. CDR3 sequence (DNA): TGTGCCAGCAGAAATGGACAGGGGGCCATATATTTT. Its protein is CASRNGQGAIYF.